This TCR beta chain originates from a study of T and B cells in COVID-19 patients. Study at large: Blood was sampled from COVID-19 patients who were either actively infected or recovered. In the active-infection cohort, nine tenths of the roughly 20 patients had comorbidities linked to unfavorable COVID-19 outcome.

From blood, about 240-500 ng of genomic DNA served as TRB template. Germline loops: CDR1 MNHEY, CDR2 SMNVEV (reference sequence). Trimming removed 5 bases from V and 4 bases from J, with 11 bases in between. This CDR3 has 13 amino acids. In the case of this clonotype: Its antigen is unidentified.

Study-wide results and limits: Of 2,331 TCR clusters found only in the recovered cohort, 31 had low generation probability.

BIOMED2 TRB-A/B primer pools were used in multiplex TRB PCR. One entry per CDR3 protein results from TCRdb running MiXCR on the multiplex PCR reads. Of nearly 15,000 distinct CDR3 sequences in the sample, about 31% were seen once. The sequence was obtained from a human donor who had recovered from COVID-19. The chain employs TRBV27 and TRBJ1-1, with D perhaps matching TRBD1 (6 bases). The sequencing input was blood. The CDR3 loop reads CASSPSTGTEAFF. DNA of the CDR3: TGTGCCAGCAGTCCCTCGACAGGCACTGAAGCTTTCTTT.